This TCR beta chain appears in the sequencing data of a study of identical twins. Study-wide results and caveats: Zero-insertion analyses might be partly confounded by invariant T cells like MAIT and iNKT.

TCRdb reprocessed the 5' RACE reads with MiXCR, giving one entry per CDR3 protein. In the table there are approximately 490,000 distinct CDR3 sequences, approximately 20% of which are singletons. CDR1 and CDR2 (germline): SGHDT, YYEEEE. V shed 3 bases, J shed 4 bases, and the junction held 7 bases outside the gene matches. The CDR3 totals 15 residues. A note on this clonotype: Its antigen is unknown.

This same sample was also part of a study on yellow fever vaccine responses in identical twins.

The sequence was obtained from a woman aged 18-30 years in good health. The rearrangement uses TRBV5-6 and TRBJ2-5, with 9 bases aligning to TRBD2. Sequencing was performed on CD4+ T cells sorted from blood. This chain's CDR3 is CASSSGLARAETQYF. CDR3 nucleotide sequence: TGTGCCAGCAGCTCAGGACTAGCGAGGGCAGAGACCCAGTACTTC.